This TCR beta chain stems from a study of CD8 T cells in ankylosing spondylitis. A note on this clonotype: Its target is unknown.

V trimming: 5 bases; J trimming: 6 bases; junction bases outside the gene matches: 10. The CDR3 sequence is 16 residues long. Germline values: CDR1 SEHNR, CDR2 FQNEAQ (reference sequence). Study results and limitations: For ankylosing spondylitis blood, a TCR beta motif of 7 to 9 highly homologous variants appeared characteristic.

TCRdb redid the calling of the 5' RACE reads with MiXCR, one entry per CDR3 protein. The repertoire holds roughly 670,000 distinct CDR3 sequences, with 15% to 20% as singletons. This receptor was taken from a male donor with ankylosing spondylitis. The chain employs TRBV7-9 and TRBJ2-2, with 9 bases fitting TRBD1. Sequencing used blood, either unsorted or a sorted T cell fraction (not recorded which). The CDR3 bases are TGTGCCAGCAGCCCCAAATTGGGACAGGGCGCCGGGGAGCTGTTTTTT. This sequence encodes CASSPKLGQGAGELFF.